These 24 T cell receptor beta chains originate from one sample sequenced in a study of blood T cell repertoires in COVID-19. Clones were sequenced by immunoSEQ multiplex PCR, and TCRdb holds only the in-frame ones, with some missing. The top ten clones hold 18% of a sample with about 130,000 clones, 75% to 90% of them seen once. The sequenced material came from PBMCs or T cells enriched from blood (not recorded which). The receptor source for this set is a young man who had recovered from COVID-19.

This clone was seen ten or more times. The chain couples TRBV29-1 to TRBJ1-1, with 7 bases identical to TRBD1. There are 13 residues in the CDR3. Unmatched junction bases numbered 8, after V lost 2 bases and J lost 8 bases. Germline V lookup: CDR1 SQVTM, CDR2 ANQGSEA. The CDR3 loop is CSVERDSGFEAFF. The DNA for the CDR3 is TGCAGCGTTGAAAGGGACAGTGGTTTCGAAGCTTTCTTT.

This chain connects TRBV19 to TRBJ1-1; a weak D match, TRBD1 (6 bases). The CDR3 length is 15 residues. The germline V gene encodes CDR1 LNHDA and CDR2 SQIVND (reference sequence). V lost 0 bases, J lost 4 bases, and 12 bases lay in between. This CDR3 is CASSIDGQGSTEAFF. In DNA, the CDR3 is TGTGCCAGTAGTATAGATGGGCAGGGGAGCACTGAAGCTTTCTTT.

The chain employs TRBV27 and TRBJ1-4, with D unclear. The V end was cut by 0 bases, the J end by 8 bases, with 13 bases between. Germline CDR1 MNHEY, CDR2 SMNVEV (reference sequence). This CDR3 comprises 15 residues. The CDR3 loop reads CASSLSTGSGEKLFF. The CDR3 DNA reads TGTGCCAGCAGTTTATCGACCGGGTCGGGGGAAAAACTGTTTTTT. The full variable domain, rest sourced from reference TRBV27 and TRBJ1-4, is EAQVTQNPRYLITVTGKKLTVTCSQNMNHEYMSWYRQDPGLGLRQIYYSMNVEVTDKGDVPEGYKVSRKEKRNFPLILESPSPNQTSLYFCASSLSTGSGEKLFFGSGTQLSVL.

V usage is TRBV9 and J usage is TRBJ2-7, with D possibly TRBD1 on 5 matching bases. V was cut by 5 bases and J by 2 bases, with 14 bases left in between. This CDR3 comprises 14 residues. Per germline, CDR1 SGDLS and CDR2 YYNGEE. CDR3: CASSDQGLPYEQYF. The CDR3 bases are TGTGCCAGCAGTGACCAGGGATTACCCTACGAGCAGTACTTC. The whole variable domain, filled in from reference TRBV9 and TRBJ2-7, reads DSGVTQTPKHLITATGQRVTLRCSPRSGDLSVYWYQQSLDQGLQFLIQYYNGEERAKGNILERFSAQQFPDLHSELNLSSLELGDSALYFCASSDQGLPYEQYFGPGTRLTVT.

The sample holds a few counts of this clone. The V gene is TRBV6-5, the J gene TRBJ1-4; D is undetermined. Germline V gene data show CDR1 as MNHEY and CDR2 as SVGAGI. The ends were cut back, 5 bases at V and 5 bases at J, with 6 bases in the middle. CDR3 length equals 12 residues. The CDR3 coding sequence is TGTGCCAGCAGTACAGAAAATGAAAAACTGTTTTTT. It is translated as CASSTENEKLFF.

V is TRBV5-1 and J is TRBJ2-5; D not resolved. V lost 0 bases to trimming and J lost 5 bases, with 8 bases between them. The CDR3 is made up of 13 amino acids. Germline V gene data show CDR1 as SGHRS and CDR2 as YFSETQ. The chain's CDR3 is CASSLVLAETQYF. The CDR3 coding sequence is TGCGCCAGCAGCTTGGTTCTTGCGGAGACCCAGTACTTC.

This clone has a handful of counts. CDR3: CASSSGKGNQPQHF. The CDR3 coding sequence is TGTGCCAGCAGTTCAGGGAAAGGCAATCAGCCCCAGCATTTT. The rearrangement uses TRBV2 and TRBJ1-5, with a possible D match to TRBD1 (5 bases). The CDR3 totals 14 residues. V lost 5 bases and J 2 bases, leaving 10 bases between the germline ends. Germline V gene sequence: CDR1 SNHLY, CDR2 FYNNEI.

This clone was recorded only once. A much larger clone differs from this one at a single base, so this may be a read error. This sequence joins TRBV9 and TRBJ1-2; TRBD1 might be the D (6 bases). V was clipped by 4 bases and J by 1 base, with 8 bases between them. Germline-derived CDR1 and CDR2 are SGDLS and YYNGEE. CDR3 length: 13 residues. The CDR3 DNA follows: TGTGCCAGCAGCCCGGACAGTAACTATGGCTACACCTTC. Translated: CASSPDSNYGYTF.

The V gene is TRBV18, the J gene TRBJ1-2; 7 bases map to TRBD1. The germline CDR1 and CDR2 sequences are KGHSH and LQKENI. This CDR3 has 17 amino acids. Trimming at V came to 5 bases and at J to 4 bases, leaving 16 bases not matched to a gene. CDR3 amino acids: CASSSKSATGDVYGYTF. CDR3 DNA sequence: TGTGCCAGCTCATCAAAATCGGCAACAGGGGACGTCTATGGCTACACCTTC.

The genes are TRBV24-1 and TRBJ2-1; 13 nucleotides line up with TRBD2. Trimming removed 2 bases from V and 6 bases from J; junction bases left unmatched: 3. CDR3 length: 16 amino acids. Germline lookup yields CDR1 KGHDR and CDR2 SFDVKD. CDR3 coding DNA: TGTGCCACCAGTGATTCGGGACTAGCGGGGACCAATGAGCAGTTCTTC. Translation: CATSDSGLAGTNEQFF.

On this clone itself: At one end, the junction sequence differs from germline, possibly due to a read error. This rearrangement joins TRBV12-3 or TRBV12-4 to TRBJ1-2; D unclear. This CDR3 comprises 12 residues. In DNA form, the CDR3 reads TGTGCCAGCAGTTTAGCCGGGAGCGGAACCAACTTC. It specifies CASSLAGSGTNF.

The chain is built from TRBV2 and TRBJ1-6; a possible D gene is TRBD1 (5 bases). Between the trimmed V and J ends, which lost 7 bases and 12 bases, there was a span of 13 bases. Germline lookup yields CDR1 SNHLY and CDR2 FYNNEI. The CDR3 runs to 12 residues. The CDR3 spells CASTKQQEPLHF. In nucleotides, the CDR3 is TGTGCCAGCACGAAACAACAGGAACCCCTCCACTTT.

The V gene is TRBV27, the J gene TRBJ1-1, with TRBD1 as a possible D gene (6 bases). Trimming cost V 2 bases and J 5 bases, with 15 bases left between them. This CDR3 is 15 amino acids long. Per the germline V gene, CDR1 is MNHEY and CDR2 is SMNVEV (reference sequence). CDR3 amino acids: CASSLREGVRTEAFF. In DNA, the CDR3 is TGTGCCAGCAGTTTACGGGAGGGGGTGAGGACTGAAGCTTTCTTT.

V usage is TRBV2 and J usage is TRBJ2-5; 8 bases fit TRBD2. The V gene's germline CDR1 is SNHLY and CDR2 FYNNEI. This CDR3 has 13 amino acids. After removal of 5 bases from V and 5 bases from J, the junction contained 4 bases not matched to a gene. CDR3 protein: CASSTRGGETQYF. The CDR3 region has the DNA TGTGCCAGCAGTACCCGGGGGGGGGAGACCCAGTACTTC.

The chain has TRBV7-9 and TRBJ1-1; D perhaps matches TRBD1 (5 bases). Germline V gene lookup returns CDR1 SEHNR and CDR2 FQNEAQ (reference sequence). The CDR3 is 13 residues long. V was trimmed by 5 bases and J by 4 bases, leaving 11 bases between them. DNA of the CDR3: TGTGCCAGCAGCGGCGACAGTGGCACTGAAGCTTTCTTT. Translation: CASSGDSGTEAFF.

The genes are TRBV9 and TRBJ2-2; D is possibly TRBD2 (6 bases). V was cut by 0 bases and J by 1 base, with 10 bases left in between. Germline V gives CDR1 SGDLS, CDR2 YYNGEE. CDR3 length equals 16 residues. CDR3 in DNA: TGTGCCAGCAGCGTAGTTAGTAGCGGGAACACCGGGGAGCTGTTTTTT. It yields the protein CASSVVSSGNTGELFF. Combining the CDR3 with reference TRBV9 and TRBJ2-2 gives the whole variable domain DSGVTQTPKHLITATGQRVTLRCSPRSGDLSVYWYQQSLDQGLQFLIQYYNGEERAKGNILERFSAQQFPDLHSELNLSSLELGDSALYFCASSVVSSGNTGELFFGEGSRLTVL.

V is TRBV29-1 and J is TRBJ1-2, with 7 nucleotides matching TRBD1. Per the germline V gene, CDR1 is SQVTM and CDR2 is ANQGSEA. V shed 6 bases, J shed 6 bases, and the junction held 7 bases outside the gene matches. This CDR3 spans 12 amino acids. The CDR3 coding sequence is TGCAGCGTACAGGGGAAGGAGGATGGCTACACCTTC. Protein product: CSVQGKEDGYTF. Drawing the rest from reference TRBV29-1 and TRBJ1-2, the complete variable domain is SAVISQKPSRDICQRGTSLTIQCQVDSQVTMMFWYRQQPGQSLTLIATANQGSEATYESGFVIDKFPISRPNLTFSTLTVSNMSPEDSSIYLCSVQGKEDGYTFGSGTRLTVV.

The rearrangement uses TRBV10-3 and TRBJ2-7; TRBD2 is a possible D gene (6 bases). The CDR3 is 11 residues long. CDR1 and CDR2 from the germline V gene are ENHRY and SYGVKD. V lost 4 bases, J lost 7 bases, and 8 bases lay in between. In DNA, the CDR3 is TGTGCCATCAGTGGACTAGAGGAGCAGTACTTC. Amino acid sequence: CAISGLEEQYF.

The chain uses TRBV9 and TRBJ2-5; the D gene is possibly TRBD2 (5 bases). V was trimmed by 6 bases and J by 3 bases, leaving 9 bases between them. Germline CDR1 SGDLS, CDR2 YYNGEE. This CDR3 spans 12 amino acids. CDR3 residues: CASNLGEETQYF. In nucleotides, the CDR3 is TGTGCCAGCAACCTCGGGGAAGAGACCCAGTACTTC.

This sequence joins TRBV11-2 and TRBJ2-5; 8 nucleotides align to TRBD2. Germline values: CDR1 SGHAT, CDR2 FQNNGV. The V segment lost 5 bases and the J segment 7 bases; nucleotides outside the gene matches: 6. The CDR3 is 13 amino acids. The CDR3 protein is CASSPGLAGTQYF. The CDR3 nucleotides are TGTGCCAGCAGCCCAGGACTAGCTGGGACCCAGTACTTC.

The chain carries TRBV6-5 and TRBJ1-2; D unresolved. Germline V gives CDR1 MNHEY, CDR2 SVGAGI. The CDR3 totals 15 residues. Deletions cut 6 bases from V and 1 base from J, with 15 bases between. CDR3 sequence reads: CASSRAGNDNYGYTF. CDR3 sequence (DNA): TGTGCCAGCAGCAGAGCGGGGAACGATAACTATGGCTACACCTTC.

This chain joins TRBV7-8 and TRBJ2-7; TRBD2 matches at 7 bases. CDR3 size: 18 residues. V was pared by 0 bases and J by 1 base, with 12 bases of the junction left unmatched. Germline V gene lookup returns CDR1 SGHVS and CDR2 FQNEAQ. CDR3 loop: CASSLAAGWDYFSYEQYV. The CDR3 DNA follows: TGTGCCAGCAGCTTAGCCGCAGGGTGGGACTACTTTTCCTACGAGCAGTACGTC.

The rearrangement links TRBV19 to TRBJ1-2; D remains ambiguous. Germline V lookup: CDR1 LNHDA, CDR2 SQIVND (reference sequence). The V and J ends lost 4 bases and 6 bases respectively, with 12 bases between them. The CDR3 extends over 13 amino acids. CDR3 in DNA: TGTGCCAGTAGTACCTCCGGGTTTGATGGCTACACCTTC. This gives the protein CASSTSGFDGYTF.

The chain combines TRBV11-2 with TRBJ2-7; 10 nucleotides agree with TRBD1. The CDR3 has 14 amino acids. Trimming at V came to 6 bases and at J to 3 bases, leaving 5 bases not matched to a gene. Germline V gives CDR1 SGHAT, CDR2 FQNNGV. The CDR3 sequence is CASSRTGGYYEQYF. The CDR3 bases are TGTGCCAGCAGTCGGACAGGGGGATACTACGAGCAGTACTTC.